A single sample is the source of the 2 T cell receptor beta chains below, sequenced in a study of blood T cell repertoires in COVID-19 (dated by TCRdb to the early 2020s). The library relied on the immunoSEQ multiplex PCR assay. Sourced from immuneACCESS, this table was stored by TCRdb with only in-frame sequences that have V and J called. A share of the clones is absent; for the studies checked, an unresolved V gene accounts for under half, and the remainder has no known explanation. This sample holds more than 350,000 clones; about 88% were observed only once. Jointly, the top ten make up 1.4% to 1.5% of the sample. The sequenced material came from PBMCs or T cells enriched from blood (not recorded which). The receptor set was obtained from a woman aged 18-29 years who had been exposed to COVID-19.

V gene TRBV28 combines with J gene TRBJ2-7; TRBD1 might be the D (7 bases). Trimming cost V 5 bases and J 2 bases, with 13 bases left between them. This CDR3 is 14 amino acids long. CDR1 is MDHEN, CDR2 SYDVKM, per germline. Here the CDR3 reads CASSQGGSAYEQYF. The CDR3 DNA follows: TGTGCCAGCAGTCAGGGGGGCAGCGCCTACGAGCAGTACTTC.

V and J are TRBV2 and TRBJ1-1; possibly TRBD1 for D (5 bases). The V end was cut by 10 bases, the J end by 1 base, with 16 bases between. The germline V gene has CDR1 SNHLY and CDR2 FYNNEI. The CDR3 loop spans 14 amino acids. CDR3 coding DNA: TGTGCCATCCTCCCTCTAGGGGAGAACACTGAAGCTTTCTTT. Its translation is CAILPLGENTEAFF.